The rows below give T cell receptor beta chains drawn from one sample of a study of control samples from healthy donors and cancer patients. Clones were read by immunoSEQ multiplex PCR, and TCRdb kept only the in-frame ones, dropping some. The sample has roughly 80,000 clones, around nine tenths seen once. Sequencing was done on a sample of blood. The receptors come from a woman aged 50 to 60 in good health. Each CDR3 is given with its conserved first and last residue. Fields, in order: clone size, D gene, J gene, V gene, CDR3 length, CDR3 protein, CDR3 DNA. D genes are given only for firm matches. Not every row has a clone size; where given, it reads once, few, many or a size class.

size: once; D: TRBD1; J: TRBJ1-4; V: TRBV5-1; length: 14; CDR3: CASSDTGGGEKLFF; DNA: TGCGCCAGCAGTGACACAGGGGGCGGTGAAAAACTGTTTTTT
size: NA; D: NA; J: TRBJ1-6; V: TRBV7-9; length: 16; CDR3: CASSLGAGEFDSPLHF; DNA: TGTGCCAGCAGCTTGGGGGCAGGGGAGTTTGATTCACCCCTCCACTTT
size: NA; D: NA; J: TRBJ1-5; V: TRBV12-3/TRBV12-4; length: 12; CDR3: CASSLSHGPQHF; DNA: TGTGCCAGCAGTTTGAGCCATGGGCCCCAGCATTTT
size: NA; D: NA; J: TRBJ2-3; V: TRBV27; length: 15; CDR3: CASSPDPGVVDTQYF; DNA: TGTGCCAGCAGTCCCGACCCGGGGGTGGTGGATACGCAGTATTTT
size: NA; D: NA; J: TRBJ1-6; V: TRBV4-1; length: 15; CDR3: CASSQDQFYNSPLHF; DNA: TGCGCCAGCAGCCAAGATCAGTTCTATAATTCACCCCTCCACTTT
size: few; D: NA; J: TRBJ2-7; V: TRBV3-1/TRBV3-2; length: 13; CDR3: CASSPRQSAEQYF; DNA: TGTGCCAGCAGCCCCAGACAGTCGGCCGAGCAGTACTTC
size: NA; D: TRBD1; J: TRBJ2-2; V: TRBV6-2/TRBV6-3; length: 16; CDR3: CASSAEDRGRAGELFF; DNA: TGTGCCAGCAGCGCGGAAGACAGGGGGAGAGCCGGGGAGCTGTTTTTT
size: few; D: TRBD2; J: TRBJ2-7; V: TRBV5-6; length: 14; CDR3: CARKPGLEPYEQYF; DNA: TGTGCCAGAAAGCCGGGACTAGAGCCCTACGAGCAGTACTTC
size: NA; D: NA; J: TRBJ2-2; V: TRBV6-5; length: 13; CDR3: CASLSQVSGELFF; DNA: TGTGCCAGCCTATCCCAGGTTAGCGGGGAGCTGTTTTTT
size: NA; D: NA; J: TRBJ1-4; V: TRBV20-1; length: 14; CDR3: CSASEGSVSEKLFF; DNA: TGCAGTGCTAGTGAGGGGAGCGTATCCGAAAAACTGTTTTTT
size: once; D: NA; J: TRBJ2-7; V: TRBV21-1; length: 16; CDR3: CASSKGWQGGGYEQYF; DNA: TGTGCCAGCAGCAAAGGGTGGCAGGGAGGTGGGTACGAGCAGTACTTC